The rows below give T cell receptor beta chains drawn from one sample of a study of blood T cell repertoires in COVID-19. Repertoires were generated with immunoSEQ multiplex PCR, while TCRdb's copy carries only in-frame clones and drops some. This sample has tens of thousands of clones, with roughly 90% found just once. Sequenced sample: peripheral blood. The receptors were sampled from a human donor in a cohort sampled during active COVID-19. CDR3s include the opening cysteine and the closing phenylalanine or tryptophan. Fields, in order: J gene, V gene, clone size, D gene, CDR3 protein, CDR3 DNA. A D gene is named only where the DNA matches it firmly. Rows may omit the clone size; those that give it use once, few, many or a size class.

TRBJ1-6 TRBV3-1/TRBV3-2 NA NA CASSLGQRLNSPLHF TGTGCCAGCAGCCTCGGACAGCGCCTTAATTCACCCCTCCACTTT
TRBJ1-4 TRBV5-6 NA NA CASSAAGREEKLFF TGTGCCAGCAGCGCGGCCGGGAGGGAGGAAAAACTGTTTTTT
TRBJ2-7 TRBV28 NA NA CASSRTGYEQYF TGTGCCAGCAGTCGAACAGGGTACGAGCAGTACTTC
TRBJ2-1 TRBV2 NA NA CASNGDNEQFF TGTGCCAGCAACGGGGACAATGAGCAGTTCTTC
TRBJ1-4 TRBV28 NA NA CASSLSGVEKLFF TGTGCCAGCAGTTTATCCGGGGTTGAGAAACTGTTTTTT
TRBJ2-5 TRBV4-1 once TRBD1 CASSQEQGRETQYF TGCGCCAGCAGCCAAGAACAGGGGAGAGAGACCCAGTACTTC
TRBJ2-2 TRBV9 NA TRBD2 CASSDASGGTNTGELFF TGTGCCAGCAGCGACGCTAGCGGGGGGACGAACACCGGGGAGCTGTTTTTT
TRBJ1-5 TRBV4-2 NA NA CASSQAREGQPQHF TGTGCCAGCAGCCAAGCCCGGGAAGGTCAGCCCCAGCATTTT
TRBJ2-2 TRBV4-1 NA NA CASSQVGYGTGELFF TGCGCCAGCAGCCAAGTGGGCTATGGCACCGGGGAGCTGTTTTTT
TRBJ2-3 TRBV29-1 NA TRBD2 CSARTSGNTDTQYF TGCAGCGCTCGGACTAGCGGCAACACAGATACGCAGTATTTT
TRBJ2-3 TRBV9 NA NA CASSESPSSVGRYF TGTGCCAGCAGCGAGTCCCCGTCGAGCGTTGGTCGGTATTTT
TRBJ2-1 TRBV11-3 once NA CASSSGTPVSYNEQFF TGTGCCAGCAGCTCCGGGACTCCGGTCTCCTACAATGAGCAGTTCTTC
TRBJ1-2 TRBV19 NA TRBD1 CASMDRGNYGYTF TGTGCCAGTATGGACAGGGGGAACTATGGCTACACCTTC
TRBJ1-6 TRBV27 NA NA CASSLSGRLYNSPLHF TGTGCCAGCAGTTTATCCGGGAGGTTGTATAATTCACCCCTCCACTTT
TRBJ2-4 TRBV11-2 NA TRBD2 CASSQERGWYIQYF TGTGCCAGCAGCCAAGAGCGGGGTTGGTACATTCAGTACTTC
TRBJ2-2 TRBV19 few NA CASSIQGTTGELFF TGTGCCAGTAGTATACAGGGAACCACCGGGGAGCTGTTTTTT
TRBJ1-1 TRBV2 NA NA CASSSDRNTEAFF TGTGCCAGCAGTTCCGACAGGAACACTGAAGCTTTCTTT
TRBJ1-2 TRBV9 NA TRBD1 CASSTGQGDGYTF TGTGCCAGCAGCACCGGACAGGGGGACGGCTACACCTTC
TRBJ2-5 TRBV5-1 NA NA CASSLGWGPETQYF TGCGCCAGCAGCTTGGGATGGGGCCCGGAGACCCAGTACTTC
TRBJ1-6 TRBV4-3 NA NA CASSQFQGGNSPLHF TGCGCCAGCAGCCAATTCCAGGGTGGGAATTCACCCCTCCACTTT
TRBJ2-3 TRBV3-1/TRBV3-2 once TRBD1 CASSRRTGTVADTQYF TGTGCCAGCAGCCGGAGGACAGGGACGGTGGCAGATACGCAGTATTTT
TRBJ2-1 TRBV9 NA TRBD1 CASSPDRLVYNEQFF TGTGCCAGCAGTCCGGACAGGTTGGTCTACAATGAGCAGTTCTTC
TRBJ1-5 TRBV28 NA NA CASRQGWDQPQHF TGTGCCAGCAGACAGGGTTGGGATCAGCCCCAGCATTTT
TRBJ2-5 TRBV5-1 NA TRBD2 CASSSLLAGQFQETQYF TGCGCCAGCAGCTCCCTACTAGCGGGGCAATTCCAAGAGACCCAGTACTTC
TRBJ2-7 TRBV5-1 NA NA CASSPSGGTSEQYF TGCGCCAGCAGCCCAAGTGGGGGGACGTCCGAGCAGTACTTC
TRBJ2-7 TRBV7-9 NA NA CASSPKATSMGHYEQYF TGTGCCAGCAGCCCCAAGGCGACTAGTATGGGGCACTACGAGCAGTACTTC
TRBJ2-2 TRBV6-5 NA NA CASSSEGRIGELFF TGTGCCAGCAGTTCGGAGGGGCGGATCGGGGAGCTGTTTTTT
TRBJ2-3 TRBV11-3 NA NA CASSLYMADTQYF TGTGCCAGCAGCTTATACATGGCAGATACGCAGTATTTT
TRBJ2-1 TRBV19 NA NA CASSIGERGGPWEQFF TGTGCCAGTAGTATAGGGGAGAGGGGGGGGCCTTGGGAGCAGTTCTTC
TRBJ1-5 TRBV4-1 once NA CASSQEAPGDGQPQHF TGCGCCAGCAGCCAAGAAGCCCCAGGGGATGGTCAGCCCCAGCATTTT
TRBJ1-5 TRBV15 NA TRBD1 CATSGNRGIQPQHF TGTGCCACCAGCGGTAACAGGGGTATTCAGCCCCAGCATTTT
TRBJ2-5 TRBV19 NA NA CASSTTGWRETQYF TGTGCCAGTAGTACAACAGGGTGGCGAGAGACCCAGTACTTC
TRBJ1-4 TRBV9 NA NA CASSPTQRHEKLFF TGTGCCAGCAGCCCAACTCAGCGCCATGAAAAACTGTTTTTT